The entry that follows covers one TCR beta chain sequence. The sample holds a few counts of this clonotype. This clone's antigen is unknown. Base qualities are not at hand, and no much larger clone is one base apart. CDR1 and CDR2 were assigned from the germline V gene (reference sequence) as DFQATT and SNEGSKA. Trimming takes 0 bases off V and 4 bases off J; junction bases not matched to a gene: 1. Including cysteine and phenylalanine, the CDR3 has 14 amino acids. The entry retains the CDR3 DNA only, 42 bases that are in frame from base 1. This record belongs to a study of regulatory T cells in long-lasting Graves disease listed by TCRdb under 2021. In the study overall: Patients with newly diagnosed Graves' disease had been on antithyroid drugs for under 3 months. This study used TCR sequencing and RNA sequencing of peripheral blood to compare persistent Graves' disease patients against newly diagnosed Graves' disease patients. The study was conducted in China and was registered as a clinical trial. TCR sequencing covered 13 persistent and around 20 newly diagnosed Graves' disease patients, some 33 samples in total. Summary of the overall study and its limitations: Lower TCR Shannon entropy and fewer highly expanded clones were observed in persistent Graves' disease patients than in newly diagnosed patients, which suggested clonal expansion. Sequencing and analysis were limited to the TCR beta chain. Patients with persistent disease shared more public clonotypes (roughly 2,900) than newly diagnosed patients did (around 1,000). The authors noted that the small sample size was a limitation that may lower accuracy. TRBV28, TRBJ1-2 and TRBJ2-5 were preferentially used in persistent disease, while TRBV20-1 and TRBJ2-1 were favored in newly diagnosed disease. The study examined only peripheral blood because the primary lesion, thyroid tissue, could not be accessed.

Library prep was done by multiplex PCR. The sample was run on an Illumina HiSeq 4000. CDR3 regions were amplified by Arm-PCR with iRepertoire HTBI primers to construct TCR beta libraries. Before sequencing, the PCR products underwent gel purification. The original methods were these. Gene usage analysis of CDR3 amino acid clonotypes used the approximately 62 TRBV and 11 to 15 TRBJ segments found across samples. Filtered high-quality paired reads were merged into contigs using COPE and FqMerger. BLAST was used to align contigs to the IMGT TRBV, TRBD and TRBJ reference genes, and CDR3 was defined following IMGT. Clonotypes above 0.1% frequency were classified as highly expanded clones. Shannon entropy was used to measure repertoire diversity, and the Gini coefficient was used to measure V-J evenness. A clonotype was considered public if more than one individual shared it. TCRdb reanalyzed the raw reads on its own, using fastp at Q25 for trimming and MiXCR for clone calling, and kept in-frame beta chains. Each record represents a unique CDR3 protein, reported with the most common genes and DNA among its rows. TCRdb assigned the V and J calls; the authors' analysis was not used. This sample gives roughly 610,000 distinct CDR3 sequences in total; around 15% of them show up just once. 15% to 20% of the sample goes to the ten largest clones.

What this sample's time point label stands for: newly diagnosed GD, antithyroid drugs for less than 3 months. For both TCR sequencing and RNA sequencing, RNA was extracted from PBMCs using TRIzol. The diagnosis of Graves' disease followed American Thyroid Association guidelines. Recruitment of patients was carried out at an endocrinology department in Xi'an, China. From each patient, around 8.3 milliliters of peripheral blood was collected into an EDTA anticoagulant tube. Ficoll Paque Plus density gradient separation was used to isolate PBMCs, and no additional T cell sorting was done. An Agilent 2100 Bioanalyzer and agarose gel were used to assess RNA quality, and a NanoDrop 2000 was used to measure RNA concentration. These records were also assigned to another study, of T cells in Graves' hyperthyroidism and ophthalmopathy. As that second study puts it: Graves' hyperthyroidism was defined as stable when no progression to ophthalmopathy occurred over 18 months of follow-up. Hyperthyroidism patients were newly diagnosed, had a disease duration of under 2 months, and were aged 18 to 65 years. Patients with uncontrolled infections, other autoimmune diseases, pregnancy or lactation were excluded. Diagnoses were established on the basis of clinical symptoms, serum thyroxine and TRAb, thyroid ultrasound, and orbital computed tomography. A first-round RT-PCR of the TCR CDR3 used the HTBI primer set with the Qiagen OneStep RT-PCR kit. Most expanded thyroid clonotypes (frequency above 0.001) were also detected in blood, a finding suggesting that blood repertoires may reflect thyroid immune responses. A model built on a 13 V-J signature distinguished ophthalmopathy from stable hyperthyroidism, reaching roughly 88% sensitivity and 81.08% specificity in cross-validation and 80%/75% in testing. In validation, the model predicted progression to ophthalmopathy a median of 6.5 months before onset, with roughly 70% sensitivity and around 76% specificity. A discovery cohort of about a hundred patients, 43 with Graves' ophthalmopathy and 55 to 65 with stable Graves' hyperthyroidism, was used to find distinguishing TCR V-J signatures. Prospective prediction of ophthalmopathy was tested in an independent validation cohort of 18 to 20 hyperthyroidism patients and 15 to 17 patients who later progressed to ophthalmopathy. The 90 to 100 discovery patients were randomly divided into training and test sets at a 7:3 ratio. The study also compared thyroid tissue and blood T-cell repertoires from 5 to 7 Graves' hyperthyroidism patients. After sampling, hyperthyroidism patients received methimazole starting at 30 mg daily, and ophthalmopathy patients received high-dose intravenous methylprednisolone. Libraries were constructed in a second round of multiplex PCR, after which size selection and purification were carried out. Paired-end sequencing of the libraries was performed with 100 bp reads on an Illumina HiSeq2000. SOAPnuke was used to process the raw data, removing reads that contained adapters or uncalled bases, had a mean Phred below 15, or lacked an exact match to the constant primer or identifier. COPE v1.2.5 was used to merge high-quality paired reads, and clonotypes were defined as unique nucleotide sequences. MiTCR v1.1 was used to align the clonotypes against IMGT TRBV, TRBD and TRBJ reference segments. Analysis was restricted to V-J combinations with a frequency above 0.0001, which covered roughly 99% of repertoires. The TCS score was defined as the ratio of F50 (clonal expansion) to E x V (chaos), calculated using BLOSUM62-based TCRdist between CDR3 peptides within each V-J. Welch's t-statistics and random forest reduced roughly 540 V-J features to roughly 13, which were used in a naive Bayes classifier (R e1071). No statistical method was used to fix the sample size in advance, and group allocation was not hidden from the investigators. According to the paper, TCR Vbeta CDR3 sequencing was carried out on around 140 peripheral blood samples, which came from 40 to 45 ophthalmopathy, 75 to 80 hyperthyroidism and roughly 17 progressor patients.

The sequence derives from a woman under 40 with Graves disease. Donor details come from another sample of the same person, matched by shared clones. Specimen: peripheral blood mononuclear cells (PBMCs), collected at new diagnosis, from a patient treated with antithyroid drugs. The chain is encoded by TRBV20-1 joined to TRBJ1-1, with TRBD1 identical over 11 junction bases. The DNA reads TGCAGTGCTAGAGATGGGACAGGGGGCACTGAAGCTTTCTTT. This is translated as CSARDGTGGTEAFF.